The entry that follows covers one T cell receptor (beta chain) sequence. Germline loops: CDR1 MNHNY, CDR2 SVGAGI (reference sequence). This CDR3 contains 16 residues. Germline trimming cut 4 bases from V and 4 bases from J; bases unmatched to any gene: 7. The data originate from a study of T cell changes during pregnancy in multiple sclerosis. TCRdb keeps only in-frame clones here, not all; method: immunoSEQ multiplex PCR. Among about 94,000 clones listed, approximately 94% were seen once. This clonotype was obtained from a female donor with multiple sclerosis, enrolled in a pregnancy study. The material sequenced was peripheral blood, taken after pregnancy. The chain uses TRBV6-6 and TRBJ1-2; 12 nucleotides match TRBD1. CDR3 nucleotides: TGTGCCAGCAGTTCACCGGGACAGGGGGCTGGCTATGGCTACACCTTC. It encodes CASSSPGQGAGYGYTF.